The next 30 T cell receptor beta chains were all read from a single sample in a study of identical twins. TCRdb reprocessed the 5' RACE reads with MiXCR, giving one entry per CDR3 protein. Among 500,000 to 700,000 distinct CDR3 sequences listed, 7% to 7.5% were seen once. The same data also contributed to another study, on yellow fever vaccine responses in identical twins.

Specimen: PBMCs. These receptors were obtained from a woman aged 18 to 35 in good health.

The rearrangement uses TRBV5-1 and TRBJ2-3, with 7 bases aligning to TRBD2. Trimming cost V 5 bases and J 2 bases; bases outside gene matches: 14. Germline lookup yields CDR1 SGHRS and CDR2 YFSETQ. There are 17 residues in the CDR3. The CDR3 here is CASSWASGLADTDTQYF. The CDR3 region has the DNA TGCGCCAGCAGTTGGGCCTCCGGTCTAGCGGACACAGATACGCAGTATTTT.

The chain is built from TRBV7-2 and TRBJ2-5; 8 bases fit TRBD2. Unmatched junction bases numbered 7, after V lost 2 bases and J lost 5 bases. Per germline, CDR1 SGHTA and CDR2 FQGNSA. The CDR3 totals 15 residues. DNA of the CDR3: TGTGCCAGCAGCTTATACGACGGGAGGGCCGAGACCCAGTACTTC. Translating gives CASSLYDGRAETQYF.

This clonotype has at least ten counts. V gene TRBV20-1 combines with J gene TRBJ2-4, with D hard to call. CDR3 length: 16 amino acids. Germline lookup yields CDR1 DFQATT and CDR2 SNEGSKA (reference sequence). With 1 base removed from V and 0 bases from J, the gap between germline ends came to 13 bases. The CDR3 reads CSARVAASEAKNIQYF. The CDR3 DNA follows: TGCAGTGCTAGAGTGGCTGCGAGCGAAGCCAAAAACATTCAGTACTTC.

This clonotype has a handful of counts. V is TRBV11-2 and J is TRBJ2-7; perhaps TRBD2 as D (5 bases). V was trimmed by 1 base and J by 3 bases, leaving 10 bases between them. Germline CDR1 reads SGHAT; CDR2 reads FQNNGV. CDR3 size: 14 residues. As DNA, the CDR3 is TGTGCCAGCAGCTTAGTGTTCGGGAACTACGAGCAGTACTTC. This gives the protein CASSLVFGNYEQYF.

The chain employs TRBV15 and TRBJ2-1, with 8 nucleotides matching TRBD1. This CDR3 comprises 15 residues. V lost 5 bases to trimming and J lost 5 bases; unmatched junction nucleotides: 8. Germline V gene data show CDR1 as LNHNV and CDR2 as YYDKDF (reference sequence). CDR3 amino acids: CATSDRDRRNNEQFF. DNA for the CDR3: TGTGCCACCAGCGACCGGGACAGGAGAAACAATGAGCAGTTCTTC.

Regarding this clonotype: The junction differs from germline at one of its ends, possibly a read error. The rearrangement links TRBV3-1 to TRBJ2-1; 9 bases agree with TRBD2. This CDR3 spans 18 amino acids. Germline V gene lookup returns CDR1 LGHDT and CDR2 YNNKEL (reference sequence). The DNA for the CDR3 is TGTGCCAGCTGCCAAGATCGAGCGGGAGGACCCTCCTACAATGAGCAGTTCTTC. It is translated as CASCQDRAGGPSYNEQFF.

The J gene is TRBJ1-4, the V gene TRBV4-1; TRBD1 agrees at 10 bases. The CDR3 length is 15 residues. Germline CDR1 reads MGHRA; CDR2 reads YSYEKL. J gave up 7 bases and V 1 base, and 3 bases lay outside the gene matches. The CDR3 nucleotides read TGCGCCAGCAGCCAAGGGACAGGGGGAGGTGAAAAACTGTTTTTT. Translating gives CASSQGTGGGEKLFF.

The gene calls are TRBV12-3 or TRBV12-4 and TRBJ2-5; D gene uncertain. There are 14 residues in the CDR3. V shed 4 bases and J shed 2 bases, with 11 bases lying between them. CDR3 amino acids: CASSSRLEQETQYF. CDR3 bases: TGTGCCAGCAGTTCCAGACTGGAACAAGAGACCCAGTACTTC.

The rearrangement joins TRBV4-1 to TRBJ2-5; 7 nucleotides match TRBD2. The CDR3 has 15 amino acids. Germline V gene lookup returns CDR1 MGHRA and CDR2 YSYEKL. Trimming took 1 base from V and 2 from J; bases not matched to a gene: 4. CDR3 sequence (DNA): TGCGCCAGCAGCCAAGTAGGGACTATACAAGAGACCCAGTACTTC. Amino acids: CASSQVGTIQETQYF.

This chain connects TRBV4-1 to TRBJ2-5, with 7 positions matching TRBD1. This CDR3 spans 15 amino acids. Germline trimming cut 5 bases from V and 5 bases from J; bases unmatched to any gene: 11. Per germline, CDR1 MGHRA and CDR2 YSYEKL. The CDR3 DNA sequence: TGCGCCAGCAGCGATAGGACAGGAATCGGGGAGACCCAGTACTTC. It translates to CASSDRTGIGETQYF.

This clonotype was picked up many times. CDR3 bases: TGTGCCACCAGTGTCGGGACGGCCACAGATACGCAGTATTTT. It encodes CATSVGTATDTQYF. The chain joins TRBV24-1 to TRBJ2-3; D may correspond to TRBD1 or TRBD2 (5 bases each). Germline CDR1 KGHDR, CDR2 SFDVKD. Trimming pared 5 bases from V and 2 bases from J, leaving 10 bases between. The CDR3 is made up of 14 amino acids.

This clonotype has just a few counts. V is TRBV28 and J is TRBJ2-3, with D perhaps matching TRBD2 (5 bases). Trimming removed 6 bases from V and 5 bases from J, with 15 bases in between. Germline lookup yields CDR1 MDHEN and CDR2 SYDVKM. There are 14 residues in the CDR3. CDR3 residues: CASSPYVREDTQYF. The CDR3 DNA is TGTGCCAGCAGCCCCTATGTGAGGGAAGATACGCAGTATTTT.

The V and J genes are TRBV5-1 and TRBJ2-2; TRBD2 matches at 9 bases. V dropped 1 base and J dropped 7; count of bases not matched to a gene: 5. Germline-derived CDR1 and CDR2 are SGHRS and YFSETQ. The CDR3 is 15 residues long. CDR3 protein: CASSLRLAGHGELFF. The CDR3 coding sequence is TGCGCCAGCAGCTTGCGGCTAGCGGGACACGGGGAGCTGTTTTTT.

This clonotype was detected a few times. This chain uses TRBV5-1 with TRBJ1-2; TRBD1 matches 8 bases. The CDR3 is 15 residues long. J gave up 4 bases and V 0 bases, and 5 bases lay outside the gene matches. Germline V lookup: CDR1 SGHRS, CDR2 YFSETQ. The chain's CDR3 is CASSLDRGSLYGYTF. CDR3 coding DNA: TGCGCCAGCAGCTTGGACAGGGGGTCCCTCTATGGCTACACCTTC. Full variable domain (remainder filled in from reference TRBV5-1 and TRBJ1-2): KAGVTQTPRYLIKTRGQQVTLSCSPISGHRSVSWYQQTPGQGLQFLFEYFSETQRNKGNFPGRFSGRQFSNSRSEMNVSTLELGDSALYLCASSLDRGSLYGYTFGSGTRLTVV.

This CDR3 reads CASTPRAGWSTGELFF. In DNA, the CDR3 is TGTGCCAGCACACCGCGGGCAGGGTGGAGCACCGGGGAGCTGTTTTTT. V is TRBV27 and J is TRBJ2-2; D may correspond to TRBD1 or TRBD2 (5 bases each). The CDR3 consists of 16 residues. Trimming stripped 7 bases from V and 4 bases from J, with 19 bases between. From germline, CDR1 is MNHEY and CDR2 SMNVEV (reference sequence).

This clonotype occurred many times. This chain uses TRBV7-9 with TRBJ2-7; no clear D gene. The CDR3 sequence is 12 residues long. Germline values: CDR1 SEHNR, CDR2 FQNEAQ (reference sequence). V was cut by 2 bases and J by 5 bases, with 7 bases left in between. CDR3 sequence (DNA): TGTGCCAGCAGCTTAAGTCCGAACGAGCAGTACGTC. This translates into CASSLSPNEQYV.

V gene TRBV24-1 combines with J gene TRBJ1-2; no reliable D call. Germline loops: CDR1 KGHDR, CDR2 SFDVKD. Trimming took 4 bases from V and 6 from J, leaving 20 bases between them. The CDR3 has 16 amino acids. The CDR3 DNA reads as TGTGCCACCAGTGACCCGGTCAGCAGTGATAAGGATGGCTACACCTTC. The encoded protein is CATSDPVSSDKDGYTF.

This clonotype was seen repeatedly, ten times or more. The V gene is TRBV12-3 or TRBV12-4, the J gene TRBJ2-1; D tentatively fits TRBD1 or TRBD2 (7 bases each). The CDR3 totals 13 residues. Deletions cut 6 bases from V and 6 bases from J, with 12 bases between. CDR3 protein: CASSPRGGNEQFF. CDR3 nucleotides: TGTGCCAGCAGCCCCAGGGGGGGCAATGAGCAGTTCTTC.

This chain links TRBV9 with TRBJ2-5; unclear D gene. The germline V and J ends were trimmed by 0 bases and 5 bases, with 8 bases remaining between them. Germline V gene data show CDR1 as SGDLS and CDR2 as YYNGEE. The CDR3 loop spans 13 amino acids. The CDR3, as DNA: TGTGCCAGCAGCGTAGGTGGGTGGGAGACCCAGTACTTC. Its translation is CASSVGGWETQYF. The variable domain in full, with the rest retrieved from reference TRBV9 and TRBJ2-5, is DSGVTQTPKHLITATGQRVTLRCSPRSGDLSVYWYQQSLDQGLQFLIQYYNGEERAKGNILERFSAQQFPDLHSELNLSSLELGDSALYFCASSVGGWETQYFGPGTRLLVL.

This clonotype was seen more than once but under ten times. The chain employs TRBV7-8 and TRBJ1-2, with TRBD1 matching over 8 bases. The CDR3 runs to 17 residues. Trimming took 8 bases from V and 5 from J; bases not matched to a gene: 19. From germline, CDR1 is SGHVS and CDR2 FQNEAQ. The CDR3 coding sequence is TGTGCCAGCGAGCGTTTCTCACAGGGGGTCACGGAGTATGGCTACACCTTC. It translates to CASERFSQGVTEYGYTF.

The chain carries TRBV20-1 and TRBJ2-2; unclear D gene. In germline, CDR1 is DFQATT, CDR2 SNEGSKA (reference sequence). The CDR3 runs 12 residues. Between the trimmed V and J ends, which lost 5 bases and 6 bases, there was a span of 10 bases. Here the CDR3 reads CSADSVAGELFF. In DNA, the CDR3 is TGCAGTGCTGACTCCGTGGCCGGGGAGCTGTTTTTT.

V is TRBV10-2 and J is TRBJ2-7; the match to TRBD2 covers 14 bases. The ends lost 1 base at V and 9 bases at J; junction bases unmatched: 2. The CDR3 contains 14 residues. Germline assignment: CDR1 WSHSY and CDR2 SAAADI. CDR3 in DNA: TGCGCCAGCAGTGAGTGGACTAGCGGGGGGCGGCAGTACGTC. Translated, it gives CASSEWTSGGRQYV.

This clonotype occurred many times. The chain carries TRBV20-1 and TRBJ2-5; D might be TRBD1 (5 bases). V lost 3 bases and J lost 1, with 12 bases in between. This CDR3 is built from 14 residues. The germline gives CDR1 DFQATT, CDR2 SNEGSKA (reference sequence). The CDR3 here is CSARGDSSQETQYF. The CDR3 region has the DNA TGCAGTGCTAGGGGCGACAGCAGCCAAGAGACCCAGTACTTC.

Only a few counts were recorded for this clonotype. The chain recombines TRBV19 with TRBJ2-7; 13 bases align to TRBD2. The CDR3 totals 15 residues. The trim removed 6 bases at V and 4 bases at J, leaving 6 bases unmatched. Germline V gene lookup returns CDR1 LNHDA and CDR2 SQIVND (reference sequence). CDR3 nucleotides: TGTGCCAGTAGGAGGACTAGCGGGAGTGGGTACGAGCAGTACTTC. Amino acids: CASRRTSGSGYEQYF. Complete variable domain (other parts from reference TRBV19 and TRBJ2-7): DGGITQSPKYLFRKEGQNVTLSCEQNLNHDAMYWYRQDPGQGLRLIYYSQIVNDFQKGDIAEGYSVSREKKESFPLTVTSAQKNPTAFYLCASRRTSGSGYEQYFGPGTRLTVT.

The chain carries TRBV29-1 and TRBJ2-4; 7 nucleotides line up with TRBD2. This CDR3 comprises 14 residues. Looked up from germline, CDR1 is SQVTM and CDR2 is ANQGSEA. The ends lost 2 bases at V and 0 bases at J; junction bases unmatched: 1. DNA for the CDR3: TGCAGCGTTGAATTAGCGGGAGCCAAAAACATTCAGTACTTC. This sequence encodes CSVELAGAKNIQYF.

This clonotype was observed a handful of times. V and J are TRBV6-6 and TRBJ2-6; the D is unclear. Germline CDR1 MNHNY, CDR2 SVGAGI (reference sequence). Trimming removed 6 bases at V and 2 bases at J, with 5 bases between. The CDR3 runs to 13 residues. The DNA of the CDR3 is TGTGCCAGCAGCTCGCCTGGGGCCAACGTCCTGACTTTC. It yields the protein CASSSPGANVLTF.

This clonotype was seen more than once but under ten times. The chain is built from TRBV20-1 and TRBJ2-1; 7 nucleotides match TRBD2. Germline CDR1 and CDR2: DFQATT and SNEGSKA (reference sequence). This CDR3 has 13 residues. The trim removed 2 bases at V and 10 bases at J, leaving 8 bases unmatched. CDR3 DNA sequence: TGCAGTGCTAGACGGGTCGGAGCGGGGGAGCAGTTCTTC. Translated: CSARRVGAGEQFF.

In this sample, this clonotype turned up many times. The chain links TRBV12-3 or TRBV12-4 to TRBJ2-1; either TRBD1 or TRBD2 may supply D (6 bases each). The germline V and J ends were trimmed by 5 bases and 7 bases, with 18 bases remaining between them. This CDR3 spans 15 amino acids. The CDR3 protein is CASSPRVRRGNEQFF. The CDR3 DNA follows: TGTGCCAGCAGTCCCCGGGTCAGGAGGGGGAATGAGCAGTTCTTC.

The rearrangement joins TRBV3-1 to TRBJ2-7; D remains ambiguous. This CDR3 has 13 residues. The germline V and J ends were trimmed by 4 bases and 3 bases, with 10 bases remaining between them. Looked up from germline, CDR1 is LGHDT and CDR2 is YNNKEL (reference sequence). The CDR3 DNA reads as TGTGCCAGCAGCCGACCGGACCACTACGAGCAGTACTTC. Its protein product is CASSRPDHYEQYF.

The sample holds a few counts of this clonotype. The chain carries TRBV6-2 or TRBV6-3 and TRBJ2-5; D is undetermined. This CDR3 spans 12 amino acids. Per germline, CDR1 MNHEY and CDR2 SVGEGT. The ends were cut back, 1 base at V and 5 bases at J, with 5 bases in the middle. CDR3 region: CASSYYTETQYF. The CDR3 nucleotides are TGTGCCAGCAGTTACTATACCGAGACCCAGTACTTC.